A selection of T cell receptor beta chains follows, all from one sample in a study of cytomegalovirus exposure and HLA in healthy donors. Method: immunoSEQ multiplex PCR; TCRdb's copy keeps in-frame clones and lacks some. The repertoire consists of around 190,000 clones, with roughly four fifths occurring once and the leading ten covering 3.4%. The sample comprised PBMCs. The receptors were gathered from a man aged 40-50 years in good health and CMV-seropositive. CDR3s include the opening cysteine and the closing phenylalanine or tryptophan. The D gene is left open where the match is weak. Not every row has a clone size; where given, it reads once, few, many or a size class.

j_gene: TRBJ1-2; v_gene: TRBV6-6; abundance: few; d_gene: TRBD1; CDR3nt: TGTGCCAGCAGCAGGACAGGGAACTATGGCTACACCTTC; CDR3aa: CASSRTGNYGYTF
j_gene: TRBJ1-1; v_gene: TRBV5-1; abundance: once; d_gene: TRBD1; CDR3nt: TGCGCCAGCAGCTGGGCAGGGGGCTCCCCTGAAGCTTTCTTT; CDR3aa: CASSWAGGSPEAFF
j_gene: TRBJ2-3; v_gene: TRBV6-1; abundance: -; d_gene: TRBD2; CDR3nt: TGTGCCAGCAGTGAAACTAGCGGGGGGCGGGATACGCAGTATTTT; CDR3aa: CASSETSGGRDTQYF
j_gene: TRBJ1-1; v_gene: TRBV2; abundance: -; d_gene: TRBD1; CDR3nt: TGTGCCAGCAGTTACCCCCGGAGGACAGGGGTGCGCACTGAAGCTTTCTTT; CDR3aa: CASSYPRRTGVRTEAFF
j_gene: TRBJ1-4; v_gene: TRBV15; abundance: -; d_gene: TRBD1; CDR3nt: TGTGCCACCAGCACCAGACAGGGTTATGAAAAACTGTTTTTT; CDR3aa: CATSTRQGYEKLFF
j_gene: TRBJ2-3; v_gene: TRBV15; abundance: -; d_gene: TRBD2; CDR3nt: TGTGCCACCAGCAGAGTACGTAGAGCGGGAACTAGCACAGATACGCAGTATTTT; CDR3aa: CATSRVRRAGTSTDTQYF
j_gene: TRBJ2-2; v_gene: TRBV7-3; abundance: -; d_gene: TRBD1; CDR3nt: TGTGCCAGCAGCAAACAGGGGGCGCTGAACACCGGGGAGCTGTTTTTT; CDR3aa: CASSKQGALNTGELFF
j_gene: TRBJ1-5; v_gene: TRBV28; abundance: -; d_gene: -; CDR3nt: TGTGCCAGCAGTTTAAGGACAGCCTATCAGCCCCAGCATTTT; CDR3aa: CASSLRTAYQPQHF
j_gene: TRBJ1-5; v_gene: TRBV7-8; abundance: few; d_gene: -; CDR3nt: TGTGCCAGCAGCTTAGTTATTACTGCCAATCAGCCCCAGCATTTT; CDR3aa: CASSLVITANQPQHF
j_gene: TRBJ2-1; v_gene: TRBV7-6; abundance: -; d_gene: TRBD2; CDR3nt: TGTGCCAGCAGCCCCCTGCGGGGGAGCTCCTACAATGAGCAGTTCTTC; CDR3aa: CASSPLRGSSYNEQFF
j_gene: TRBJ2-4; v_gene: TRBV28; abundance: -; d_gene: TRBD1; CDR3nt: TGTGCCAGCAGCCTACGACAGGGGGGGGACATTCAGTACTTC; CDR3aa: CASSLRQGGDIQYF
j_gene: TRBJ2-7; v_gene: TRBV5-1; abundance: -; d_gene: -; CDR3nt: TGCGCCAGCAGCCCAATTGACAGCCTGAACTACGAGCAGTACTTC; CDR3aa: CASSPIDSLNYEQYF
j_gene: TRBJ2-2; v_gene: TRBV7-9; abundance: -; d_gene: -; CDR3nt: TGTGCCAGCAGCCCTACTAGCTCCGGGGAGCTGTTTTTT; CDR3aa: CASSPTSSGELFF
j_gene: TRBJ1-6; v_gene: TRBV6-5; abundance: -; d_gene: TRBD1; CDR3nt: TGTGCCAGCAGTTATCGGCAGGGGGTTCGTTCACCCCTCCACTTT; CDR3aa: CASSYRQGVRSPLHF
j_gene: TRBJ1-6; v_gene: TRBV6-1; abundance: -; d_gene: -; CDR3nt: TGTGCCAGCAGCCCGGGGAGGGTCGATTCACCCCTCCACTTT; CDR3aa: CASSPGRVDSPLHF
j_gene: TRBJ1-5; v_gene: TRBV28; abundance: -; d_gene: -; CDR3nt: TGTGCCACCTTCAAACTCGGGGTGCTAAATCAGCCCCAGCATTTT; CDR3aa: CATFKLGVLNQPQHF
j_gene: TRBJ2-2; v_gene: TRBV7-3; abundance: -; d_gene: -; CDR3nt: TGTGCCAGCAGCTTAACGGGGGGTACCGGGGAGCTGTTTTTT; CDR3aa: CASSLTGGTGELFF
j_gene: TRBJ2-7; v_gene: TRBV7-2; abundance: -; d_gene: TRBD2; CDR3nt: TGTGCCAGCAGCTTACCAAGCGGGAGTACCCACGAGCAGTACTTC; CDR3aa: CASSLPSGSTHEQYF
j_gene: TRBJ1-2; v_gene: TRBV6-5; abundance: -; d_gene: TRBD1; CDR3nt: TGTGCCAGCAGCCGGACAGGGAGCCCCTCCAGTTACACCTTC; CDR3aa: CASSRTGSPSSYTF
j_gene: TRBJ2-3; v_gene: TRBV28; abundance: -; d_gene: TRBD2; CDR3nt: TGTGCCAGCAGTTTTCCGGCGGGAGGCGCCTTGGGAGATACGCAGTATTTT; CDR3aa: CASSFPAGGALGDTQYF
j_gene: TRBJ2-5; v_gene: TRBV5-1; abundance: -; d_gene: -; CDR3nt: TGCGCCAGCAGCTTTCAGCAGGGGGGAGAGACCCAGTACTTC; CDR3aa: CASSFQQGGETQYF
j_gene: TRBJ2-5; v_gene: TRBV11-2; abundance: few; d_gene: TRBD2; CDR3nt: TGTGCCAGCAGCTTAGCCCTCGGGACTAGCCGGGAGCAGGAGACCCAGTACTTC; CDR3aa: CASSLALGTSREQETQYF
j_gene: TRBJ1-6; v_gene: TRBV7-3; abundance: -; d_gene: TRBD1; CDR3nt: TGTGCCAGCAGCCCTCGGGACAGCTCCTATAATTCACCCCTCCACTTT; CDR3aa: CASSPRDSSYNSPLHF
j_gene: TRBJ1-2; v_gene: TRBV5-4; abundance: -; d_gene: TRBD1; CDR3nt: TGTGCCAGCAGCTTGCGACAGGGGGCTGTCTATGGCTACACCTTC; CDR3aa: CASSLRQGAVYGYTF
j_gene: TRBJ1-2; v_gene: TRBV27; abundance: -; d_gene: -; CDR3nt: TGTGCCAGCAGTCCAGAACTCGCGGGACGCAACTATGGCTACACCTTC; CDR3aa: CASSPELAGRNYGYTF
j_gene: TRBJ2-3; v_gene: TRBV9; abundance: -; d_gene: -; CDR3nt: TGTGCCAGCAGCACCGGGACTTCCCCCAGTAACACGCAGTATTTT; CDR3aa: CASSTGTSPSNTQYF
j_gene: TRBJ1-1; v_gene: TRBV6-5; abundance: -; d_gene: -; CDR3nt: TGTGCCAGCAGCGGCAGCAGGGGCACTGAAGCTTTCTTT; CDR3aa: CASSGSRGTEAFF
j_gene: TRBJ2-2; v_gene: TRBV4-3; abundance: -; d_gene: -; CDR3nt: TGCGCCAGCAGCCAAGAAGCGGTTATCACCGGGGAGCTGTTTTTT; CDR3aa: CASSQEAVITGELFF
j_gene: TRBJ1-2; v_gene: TRBV19; abundance: -; d_gene: TRBD1; CDR3nt: TGTGCCAGTAGCCGCACCAGGGGCAGGGGGCTCGGCTACACCTTC; CDR3aa: CASSRTRGRGLGYTF
j_gene: TRBJ2-7; v_gene: TRBV5-1; abundance: -; d_gene: TRBD2; CDR3nt: TGCGCCAGCAGCGCGTCCACGGGGGGGCCGGCCTACGAGCAGTACTTC; CDR3aa: CASSASTGGPAYEQYF
j_gene: TRBJ2-7; v_gene: TRBV6-6; abundance: -; d_gene: -; CDR3nt: TGTGCCAGCAGTTACGGACAGATCCCTTACGAGCAGTACTTC; CDR3aa: CASSYGQIPYEQYF
j_gene: TRBJ1-1; v_gene: TRBV7-2; abundance: -; d_gene: TRBD1; CDR3nt: TGTGCCAGCAGCCGATCGGGACAGAATTGTGAAGCTTTCTTT; CDR3aa: CASSRSGQNCEAFF
j_gene: TRBJ2-7; v_gene: TRBV5-4; abundance: few; d_gene: TRBD2; CDR3nt: TGTGCCAGCAGCCGCGACGGACTAGCGGGAGACACCGAGCAGTACTTC; CDR3aa: CASSRDGLAGDTEQYF
j_gene: TRBJ1-6; v_gene: TRBV9; abundance: -; d_gene: -; CDR3nt: TGTGCCAGCAGCGTAGGAGACAGATTTAATTCACCCCTCCACTTT; CDR3aa: CASSVGDRFNSPLHF
j_gene: TRBJ2-2; v_gene: TRBV2; abundance: -; d_gene: TRBD1; CDR3nt: TGTGCCAGCAGCTTGACAGGGGTCACCGGGGAGCTGTTTTTT; CDR3aa: CASSLTGVTGELFF
j_gene: TRBJ2-7; v_gene: TRBV15; abundance: -; d_gene: -; CDR3nt: TGTGCCACCAGCAGAGATCTCATCCGAACCTCAGGGGTTCCCTACGAGCAGTACTTC; CDR3aa: CATSRDLIRTSGVPYEQYF
j_gene: TRBJ2-5; v_gene: TRBV5-6; abundance: -; d_gene: TRBD1; CDR3nt: TGTGCCAGCAGCCGCCGGTCTAGGGGGCGCGGGGAGACCCAGTACTTC; CDR3aa: CASSRRSRGRGETQYF
j_gene: TRBJ1-5; v_gene: TRBV6-5; abundance: -; d_gene: TRBD1; CDR3nt: TGTGCCAGCAGTTCCCTCGGACAGGGCGCCAATCAGCCCCAGCATTTT; CDR3aa: CASSSLGQGANQPQHF
j_gene: TRBJ1-4; v_gene: TRBV7-9; abundance: -; d_gene: -; CDR3nt: TGTGCCAGCAGCCCGGGGACTCAGCTTAATGAAAAACTGTTTTTT; CDR3aa: CASSPGTQLNEKLFF
j_gene: TRBJ1-2; v_gene: TRBV21-1; abundance: -; d_gene: -; CDR3nt: TGTGCCAGCAGCAAAAGTGGGAGCCCGGGGACAGGGGGCCTTCCGAACTATGGCTACACCTTC; CDR3aa: CASSKSGSPGTGGLPNYGYTF
j_gene: TRBJ2-1; v_gene: TRBV9; abundance: -; d_gene: TRBD2; CDR3nt: TGTGCCAGCAGCCCGGGGGGGGTTGAGCAGTTCTTC; CDR3aa: CASSPGGVEQFF
j_gene: TRBJ1-5; v_gene: TRBV27; abundance: -; d_gene: -; CDR3nt: TGTGCCAGCAGTTTGTTACCTCCAGGGATTAGCAATCAGCCCCAGCATTTT; CDR3aa: CASSLLPPGISNQPQHF
j_gene: TRBJ2-5; v_gene: TRBV6-6; abundance: -; d_gene: TRBD1; CDR3nt: TGTGCCAGCAGACGGACAGGTGGAGAGACCCAGTACTTC; CDR3aa: CASRRTGGETQYF
j_gene: TRBJ1-1; v_gene: TRBV5-6; abundance: -; d_gene: -; CDR3nt: TGTGCCAGCAGTTACAGGGATACCACTGAAGCTTTCTTT; CDR3aa: CASSYRDTTEAFF
j_gene: TRBJ2-3; v_gene: TRBV7-3; abundance: -; d_gene: -; CDR3nt: TGTGCCAGCAGCCTCAGGGGTAGGAGCACAGATACGCAGTATTTT; CDR3aa: CASSLRGRSTDTQYF